One and the same sample provided the 8 T cell receptor beta chains below, sequenced in a study of T cell responses to AZD1222 COVID-19 vaccine (dated by TCRdb to the early 2020s). The method was the immunoSEQ multiplex PCR assay. Held by TCRdb, this immuneACCESS table contains in-frame sequences only and omits some clones. Under half of the omission traces to an unresolved V gene where checked; the cause of the rest is unknown. In all, the sample holds about 110,000 clones, and roughly 90% of those were seen once. The ten top clones hold roughly 3.2% of the sample. This sample's time point label indicates: baseline before first vaccination. Read against the paper, the sample's treatment or condition label means: meningococcal conjugate vaccine given as trial control. The material sequenced was peripheral blood, taken on day 0 of MenACWY control vaccination. These receptors originate from an adult in good health.

This chain connects TRBV5-4 to TRBJ2-7; D is ambiguous. Germline assignment: CDR1 SGHNT and CDR2 YYREEE (reference sequence). The CDR3 runs 12 residues. V shed 3 bases and J shed 4 bases, with 8 bases lying between them. The CDR3 sequence: CASSSTEYEQYF. The CDR3 nucleotides read TGTGCCAGCAGCTCCACAGAGTACGAGCAGTACTTC.

This chain connects TRBV7-3 to TRBJ2-1, with a tentative D call TRBD1 (6 bases). This CDR3 spans 13 amino acids. Germline assignment: CDR1 SGHTA and CDR2 FQGTGA. Trimming took off 5 bases at V and 8 bases at J, with 13 bases between the two ends. CDR3 region: CASSVSQGYEQFF. CDR3 coding DNA: TGTGCCAGCAGCGTCTCACAGGGTTATGAGCAGTTCTTC.

V usage is TRBV5-1 and J usage is TRBJ2-7, with a tentative D call TRBD2 (6 bases). CDR3 length equals 13 residues. CDR1 and CDR2 from the germline V gene are SGHRS and YFSETQ. Trimming stripped 0 bases from V and 3 bases from J, with 7 bases between. Here the CDR3 reads CASSLGLVYEQYF. The CDR3 nucleotides read TGCGCCAGCAGCTTGGGACTAGTCTACGAGCAGTACTTC. Full variable domain (missing parts from reference TRBV5-1 and TRBJ2-7): KAGVTQTPRYLIKTRGQQVTLSCSPISGHRSVSWYQQTPGQGLQFLFEYFSETQRNKGNFPGRFSGRQFSNSRSEMNVSTLELGDSALYLCASSLGLVYEQYFGPGTRLTVT.

This clone was found once. The J gene is TRBJ2-1, the V gene TRBV5-1; 9 bases are a match to TRBD1. The CDR3 length is 15 residues. With V trimmed by 1 base and J by 8 bases, 7 bases remained unmatched. Germline V gene data show CDR1 as SGHRS and CDR2 as YFSETQ. The CDR3 nucleotides read TGCGCCAGCAGCTTGCCGGGACAGGGTCTCGATGAGCAGTTCTTC. Protein product: CASSLPGQGLDEQFF.

The chain couples TRBV4-3 to TRBJ1-4; tentatively, D is TRBD1 (5 bases). This CDR3 is 17 amino acids long. Germline CDR1 and CDR2: LGHNA and YSLEER. Deletions cut 1 base from V and 0 bases from J, with 12 bases between. CDR3 bases: TGCGCCAGCAGCCAAGGGGGGTCTTCCGCAACTAATGAAAAACTGTTTTTT. This codes for CASSQGGSSATNEKLFF.

The chain combines TRBV6-5 with TRBJ1-5; 8 bases align to TRBD1. The CDR3 length is 15 residues. V lost 6 bases, J lost 4 bases, and 8 bases stayed unmatched. The V gene's germline CDR1 is MNHEY and CDR2 SVGAGI. The CDR3 loop reads CASRLGQGRNQPQHF. CDR3 bases: TGTGCCAGCAGACTTGGACAGGGAAGGAATCAGCCCCAGCATTTT.

The V gene is TRBV30, the J gene TRBJ1-1; weak D call: TRBD1 (5 bases). Germline assignment: CDR1 GTSNPN and CDR2 SVGIG (reference sequence). The CDR3 is 13 amino acids. Trimming cost V 7 bases and J 2 bases, with 14 bases left between them. CDR3 bases: TGTGCCTCCTTGGGGACGGGAAACACTGAAGCTTTCTTT. This translates into CASLGTGNTEAFF.

This clone is a singleton in its sample. This chain uses TRBV30 with TRBJ1-4; 8 bases are shared with TRBD1. This CDR3 spans 14 amino acids. Germline CDR1 GTSNPN, CDR2 SVGIG (reference sequence). The V segment lost 3 bases and the J segment 8 bases; nucleotides outside the gene matches: 8. The CDR3 loop reads CAWSVGQGREKLFF. As DNA, the CDR3 is TGTGCCTGGAGCGTCGGACAGGGACGGGAAAAACTGTTTTTT.